The 22 T cell receptor beta chains below were found in one sample sequenced in a study of molecular identifiers for immune sequencing clone quantification. TCRdb reprocessed the PCR reads with MiXCR, giving one entry per CDR3 protein. This table holds some 35,000 distinct CDR3 sequences, about a fifth found once. Sequencing was performed on naive CD8+ T cells from blood, with Jurkat cell RNA spiked in. This sample's subset: FACS-sorted CD8+CD4-CCR7+CD45RA+ naive T cells. These receptor sequences come from a human donor in good health. Some libraries in this study had Jurkat cell RNA spiked in.

Comments on this clonotype: This may be a read error: a much more frequent sequence differs by one nucleotide. The rearrangement uses TRBV9 and TRBJ2-3; maybe TRBD2 (6 bases). This CDR3 comprises 16 residues. The germline CDR1 and CDR2 sequences are SGDLS and YYNGEE. The DNA for the CDR3 is TGTGCCAGCGGCGTAGGAGGGACCCTTGGCACAGATACGCAGTATTTT. Its protein is CASGVGGTLGTDTQYF.

The CDR3 DNA sequence: TGTGCTAGTGGACTCTTAACTATCGGACATGGAAATCAGCCCCAGCATTTT. Its translation: CASGLLTIGHGNQPQHF. V and J are TRBV12-5 and TRBJ1-5, with D perhaps matching TRBD1 (5 bases). The germline V gene encodes CDR1 LGHNT and CDR2 FRNRAP. Trimming stripped 6 bases from V and 4 bases from J, with 22 bases between. There are 17 residues in the CDR3.

This clonotype has a count of ten or more. The V call is TRBV30, the J call TRBJ2-3; no clear D. From germline, CDR1 is GTSNPN and CDR2 SVGIG (reference sequence). Deletions cut 0 bases from V and 5 bases from J, with 6 bases between. The CDR3 sequence is 12 residues long. CDR3 residues: CAWSVSIDTQYF. DNA for the CDR3: TGTGCCTGGAGTGTTAGTATAGATACGCAGTATTTT.

The sample holds a few counts of this clonotype. V gene TRBV28 combines with J gene TRBJ2-1; the D gene is possibly TRBD1 (6 bases). Per germline, CDR1 MDHEN and CDR2 SYDVKM. There are 13 residues in the CDR3. V shed 8 bases and J shed 8 bases, with 16 bases lying between them. This CDR3 is CASEGTNSDEQFF. CDR3 coding DNA: TGTGCCAGCGAGGGGACAAATTCGGATGAGCAGTTCTTC. The variable domain in full, with the rest retrieved from reference TRBV28 and TRBJ2-1, is DVKVTQSSRYLVKRTGEKVFLECVQDMDHENMFWYRQDPGLGLRLIYFSYDVKMKEKGDIPEGYSVSREKKERFSLILESASTNQTSMYLCASEGTNSDEQFFGPGTRLTVL.

This clonotype was seen many times. This rearrangement joins TRBV9 to TRBJ2-3; D might be TRBD1 (5 bases). CDR1 is SGDLS, CDR2 YYNGEE, per germline. The CDR3 spans 15 residues. V lost 3 bases and J lost 6, with 17 bases in between. CDR3 nucleotides: TGTGCCAGCAGCGCCGACCCTAGGGGTACGGATACGCAGTATTTT. Protein: CASSADPRGTDTQYF.

Many counts were recorded for this clonotype. This chain connects TRBV20-1 to TRBJ1-5; 7 nucleotides match TRBD1. The CDR3 has 18 residues. Trimming took 0 bases from V and 1 from J; bases not matched to a gene: 12. The germline gives CDR1 DFQATT, CDR2 SNEGSKA (reference sequence). CDR3 in amino acids: CSARDWRRGRASNQPQHF. DNA of the CDR3: TGCAGTGCTAGAGATTGGAGGAGGGGGCGGGCGAGCAATCAGCCCCAGCATTTT.

The table lists this clonotype with many counts. This chain links TRBV7-9 with TRBJ1-4; D is undetermined. Trimming left V 8 bases short and J 7 bases short, with 20 bases between. The CDR3 is 15 residues long. Germline V gene lookup returns CDR1 SEHNR and CDR2 FQNEAQ (reference sequence). The CDR3 DNA follows: TGTGCCAGCGAGGCCATGGCACTAGTAGGTGAAAAACTGTTTTTT. Amino acid sequence: CASEAMALVGEKLFF.

V gene TRBV4-3 combines with J gene TRBJ1-2; 7 nucleotides match TRBD1. The CDR3 is 18 residues long. Germline CDR1 LGHNA, CDR2 YSLEER. Trimming at V came to 0 bases and at J to 8 bases, leaving 18 bases not matched to a gene. The CDR3: CASSQDRPQGMFSGGYTF. The CDR3 nucleotides are TGCGCCAGCAGCCAAGACAGACCACAGGGGATGTTTTCGGGAGGCTACACCTTC.

This clonotype appeared a few times. The chain is built from TRBV27 and TRBJ2-5; tentatively, D is TRBD1 (5 bases). The CDR3 runs to 14 residues. Germline loops: CDR1 MNHEY, CDR2 SMNVEV (reference sequence). The V end lost 2 bases, the J end lost 5 bases, and 12 bases lay between the germline ends. CDR3 sequence: CASSLIAQAETQYF. CDR3 DNA sequence: TGTGCCAGCAGTTTAATAGCACAGGCGGAGACCCAGTACTTC.

This clonotype turned up a few times. J is TRBJ2-7 and V is TRBV7-9; TRBD1 matches 7 bases. Germline CDR1 is SEHNR and CDR2 is FQNEAQ (reference sequence). With V trimmed by 2 bases and J by 4 bases, 8 bases remained unmatched. The CDR3 consists of 15 residues. The CDR3 sequence is CASSLSTGQLYEQYF. CDR3 DNA sequence: TGTGCCAGCAGCTTATCTACGGGACAGCTGTACGAGCAGTACTTC. Based on the CDR3 plus reference TRBV7-9 and TRBJ2-7, the full variable domain is DTGVSQNPRHKITKRGQNVTFRCDPISEHNRLYWYRQTLGQGPEFLTYFQNEAQLEKSRLLSDRFSAERPKGSFSTLEIQRTEQGDSAMYLCASSLSTGQLYEQYFGPGTRLTVT.

This clonotype was seen ten or more times. The chain links TRBV4-3 to TRBJ2-1; TRBD2 is a possible D gene (5 bases). CDR1 is LGHNA and CDR2 is YSLEER in the germline V gene. V was pared by 5 bases and J by 8 bases, with 22 bases between. The CDR3 has 16 amino acids. In DNA, the CDR3 is TGCGCCAGCAGCTCCCAGTTAGGTCGTTCTAGCTATGAGCAGTTCTTC. Its protein product is CASSSQLGRSSYEQFF.

In this sample, this clonotype turned up many times. The rearrangement joins TRBV6-5 to TRBJ2-5, with D perhaps TRBD1 or TRBD2 (6 bases each). CDR1 is MNHEY and CDR2 is SVGAGI in the germline V gene. This CDR3 contains 13 residues. V shed 2 bases and J shed 9 bases, with 13 bases lying between them. CDR3 bases: TGTGCCAGCAGTTACACGGGGGCCCCCCCCCAGTACTTC. Protein sequence: CASSYTGAPPQYF.

This clonotype was picked up many times. The V call is TRBV6-5, the J call TRBJ2-7, with D perhaps TRBD1 (6 bases). Germline values: CDR1 MNHEY, CDR2 SVGAGI. This CDR3 contains 15 residues. The V end lost 6 bases, the J end lost 0 bases, and 15 bases lay between the germline ends. CDR3 sequence (DNA): TGTGCCAGCAGCGCCACGACAGGCTTCTCCTACGAGCAGTACTTC. Translating gives CASSATTGFSYEQYF.

This clonotype occurred many times. CDR3 protein: CASSPGVGTDTQYF. CDR3 DNA: TGTGCCAGCAGTCCGGGGGTGGGCACAGATACGCAGTATTTT. The rearrangement joins TRBV12-3 or TRBV12-4 to TRBJ2-3, with D perhaps matching TRBD2 (6 bases). V was shortened by 5 bases and J by 1 base, with 10 bases between the two germline ends. This CDR3 region has 14 residues.

This clonotype was found many times. The chain joins TRBV14 to TRBJ2-7; maybe TRBD2 (5 bases). Trimming left V 3 bases short and J 0 bases short, with 9 bases between. Looked up from germline, CDR1 is SGHDN and CDR2 is FVKESK. The length of the CDR3 is 14 residues. The CDR3: CASSQRVSSYEQYF. The DNA for the CDR3 is TGTGCCAGCAGCCAGAGGGTCTCCTCCTACGAGCAGTACTTC.

This clonotype was recorded many times. The chain carries TRBV29-1 and TRBJ1-1, with TRBD1 matching over 8 bases. V lost 7 bases, J lost 0 bases, and 7 bases stayed unmatched. The CDR3 extends over 14 amino acids. Looked up from germline, CDR1 is SQVTM and CDR2 is ANQGSEA. The CDR3 DNA sequence: TGCAGCGGGGGACAGGAGTTTATGAACACTGAAGCTTTCTTT. Translated, it gives CSGGQEFMNTEAFF.

The V gene is TRBV7-2, the J gene TRBJ2-3; perhaps TRBD2 as D (7 bases). V was shortened by 10 bases and J by 3 bases, with 11 bases between the two germline ends. Germline loops: CDR1 SGHTA, CDR2 FQGNSA. This CDR3 is 12 amino acids long. CDR3 loop: CAKGGGTDTQYF. For the CDR3, the DNA is TGTGCCAAAGGGGGGGGTACAGATACGCAGTATTTT.

This clonotype was picked up many times. The chain combines TRBV25-1 with TRBJ1-5; the D gene is possibly TRBD1 (5 bases). V was clipped by 1 base and J by 9 bases, with 10 bases between them. Germline values: CDR1 MGHDK, CDR2 SYGVNS. The CDR3 extends over 13 amino acids. The CDR3 is CASSESGVGPQHF. The CDR3 DNA sequence: TGTGCCAGCAGTGAATCGGGGGTTGGGCCCCAGCATTTT.

In its sample, this clonotype was seen many times. The chain uses TRBV4-3 and TRBJ2-2; D ambiguous. Germline CDR1 LGHNA, CDR2 YSLEER. Trimming left V 4 bases short and J 1 base short, with 10 bases between. This CDR3 is built from 15 residues. The CDR3 region is CASSPSRWNTGELFF. Written as DNA, the CDR3 is TGCGCCAGCAGCCCGTCCAGATGGAACACCGGGGAGCTGTTTTTT.

As to this clonotype: A single base separates this from a much larger clone, so it may be a read error. This chain joins TRBV2 and TRBJ1-2; D might be TRBD1 (6 bases). Trimming left V 11 bases short and J 4 bases short, with 23 bases between. This CDR3 contains 15 residues. Germline CDR1 is SNHLY and CDR2 is FYNNEI. The CDR3 here is CAPGGTATYIYGYTF. The CDR3 DNA is TGTGCCCCTGGGGGCACCGCAACCTATATCTATGGCTACACCTTC.

This clonotype showed up many times. The CDR3 nucleotides read TGTGCCAGCAGCCCAGGCGTGGCGGGAGGCCACGAGCAGTACTTC. Its translation is CASSPGVAGGHEQYF. The chain recombines TRBV9 with TRBJ2-7, with 8 bases aligning to TRBD2. The trim removed 4 bases at V and 5 bases at J, leaving 11 bases unmatched. Germline CDR1 is SGDLS and CDR2 is YYNGEE. This CDR3 is built from 15 residues.

As regards this clonotype: It may be a read error: a sequence one base away is much more abundant. The chain joins TRBV5-6 to TRBJ2-3, with D unclear. CDR3 length: 14 amino acids. The V and J ends lost 4 bases and 2 bases respectively, with 11 bases between them. In germline, CDR1 is SGHDT, CDR2 YYEEEE. The DNA for the CDR3 is TGTGCCAGCAGCAACTCGGGCCCCACAGATACGCAGTATTTT. Amino acid sequence: CASSNSGPTDTQYF.